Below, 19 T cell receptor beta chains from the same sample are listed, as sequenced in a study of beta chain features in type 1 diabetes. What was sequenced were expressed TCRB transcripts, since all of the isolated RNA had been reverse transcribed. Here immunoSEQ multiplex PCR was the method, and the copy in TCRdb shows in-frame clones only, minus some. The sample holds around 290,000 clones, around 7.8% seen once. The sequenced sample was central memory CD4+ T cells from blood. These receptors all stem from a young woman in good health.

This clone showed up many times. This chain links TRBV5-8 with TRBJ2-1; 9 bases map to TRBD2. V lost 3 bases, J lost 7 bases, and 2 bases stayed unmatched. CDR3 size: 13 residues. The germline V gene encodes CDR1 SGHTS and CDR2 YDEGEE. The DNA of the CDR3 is TGTGCCAGCAGCTGGAGCGGGAGGAATGAGCAGTTCTTC. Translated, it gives CASSWSGRNEQFF.

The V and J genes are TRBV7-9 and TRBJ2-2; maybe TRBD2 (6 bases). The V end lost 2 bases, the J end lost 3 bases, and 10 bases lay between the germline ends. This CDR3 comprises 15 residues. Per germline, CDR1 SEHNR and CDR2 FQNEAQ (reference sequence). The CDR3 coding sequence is TGTGCCAGCAGCTTACCGGGGGTGGACACCGGGGAGCTGTTTTTT. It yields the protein CASSLPGVDTGELFF.

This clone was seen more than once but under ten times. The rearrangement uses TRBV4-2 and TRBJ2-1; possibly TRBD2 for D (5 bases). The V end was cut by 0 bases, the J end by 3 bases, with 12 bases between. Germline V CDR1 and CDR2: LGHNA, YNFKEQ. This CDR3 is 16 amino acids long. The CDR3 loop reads CASSQDGGGVYNEQFF. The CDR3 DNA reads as TGTGCCAGCAGCCAAGACGGCGGAGGAGTCTACAATGAGCAGTTCTTC.

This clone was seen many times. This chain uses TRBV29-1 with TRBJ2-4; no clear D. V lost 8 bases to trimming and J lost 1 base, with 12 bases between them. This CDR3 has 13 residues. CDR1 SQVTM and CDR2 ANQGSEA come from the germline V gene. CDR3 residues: CSHRDLAKNIQYF. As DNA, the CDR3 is TGCAGCCATAGGGATTTGGCCAAAAACATTCAGTACTTC.

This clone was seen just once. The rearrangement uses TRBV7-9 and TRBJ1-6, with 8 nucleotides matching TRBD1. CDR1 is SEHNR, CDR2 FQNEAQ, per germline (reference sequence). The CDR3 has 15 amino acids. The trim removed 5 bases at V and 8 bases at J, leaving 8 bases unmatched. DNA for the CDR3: TGTGCCAGCAGCCAAGGGACAGGCGGGGATTCACCCCTCCACTTT. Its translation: CASSQGTGGDSPLHF.

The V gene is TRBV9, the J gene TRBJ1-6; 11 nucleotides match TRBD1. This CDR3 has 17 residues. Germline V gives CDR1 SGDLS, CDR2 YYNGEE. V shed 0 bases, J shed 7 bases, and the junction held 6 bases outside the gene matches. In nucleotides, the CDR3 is TGTGCCAGCAGCGTAGCGCGGGGACAGGGGGAAAATTCACCCCTCCACTTT. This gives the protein CASSVARGQGENSPLHF.

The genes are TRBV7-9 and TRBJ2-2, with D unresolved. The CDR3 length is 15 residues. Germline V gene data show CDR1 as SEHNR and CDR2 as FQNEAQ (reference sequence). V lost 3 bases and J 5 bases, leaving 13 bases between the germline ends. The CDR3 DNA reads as TGTGCCAGCAGCTTGGGAACTGGGGTTACCGGGGAGCTGTTTTTT. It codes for CASSLGTGVTGELFF.

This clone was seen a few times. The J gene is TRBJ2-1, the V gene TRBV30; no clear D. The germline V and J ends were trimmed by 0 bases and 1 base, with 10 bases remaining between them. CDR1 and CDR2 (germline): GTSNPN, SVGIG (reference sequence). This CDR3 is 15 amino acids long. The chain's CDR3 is CAWSVNLRSYNEQFF. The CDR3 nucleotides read TGTGCCTGGAGTGTAAACCTTAGGTCCTACAATGAGCAGTTCTTC.

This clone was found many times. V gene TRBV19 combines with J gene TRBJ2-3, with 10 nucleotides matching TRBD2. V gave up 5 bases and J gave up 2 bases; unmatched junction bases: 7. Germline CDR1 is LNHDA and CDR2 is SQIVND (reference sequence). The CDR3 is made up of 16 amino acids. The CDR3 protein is CASSRQLAGYTDTQYF. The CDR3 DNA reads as TGTGCCAGTAGTCGCCAACTAGCGGGATACACAGATACGCAGTATTTT. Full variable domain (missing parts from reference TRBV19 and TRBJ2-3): DGGITQSPKYLFRKEGQNVTLSCEQNLNHDAMYWYRQDPGQGLRLIYYSQIVNDFQKGDIAEGYSVSREKKESFPLTVTSAQKNPTAFYLCASSRQLAGYTDTQYFGPGTRLTVL.

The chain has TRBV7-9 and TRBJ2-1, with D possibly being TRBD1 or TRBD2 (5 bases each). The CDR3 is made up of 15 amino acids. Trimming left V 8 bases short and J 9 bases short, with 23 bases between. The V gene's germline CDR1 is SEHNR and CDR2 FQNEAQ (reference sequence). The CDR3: CASGQPGAARSEQFF. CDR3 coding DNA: TGTGCCAGCGGACAACCCGGGGCGGCTAGGAGTGAGCAGTTCTTC. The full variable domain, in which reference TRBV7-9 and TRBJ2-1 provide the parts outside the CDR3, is DTGVSQNPRHKITKRGQNVTFRCDPISEHNRLYWYRQTLGQGPEFLTYFQNEAQLEKSRLLSDRFSAERPKGSFSTLEIQRTEQGDSAMYLCASGQPGAARSEQFFGPGTRLTVL.

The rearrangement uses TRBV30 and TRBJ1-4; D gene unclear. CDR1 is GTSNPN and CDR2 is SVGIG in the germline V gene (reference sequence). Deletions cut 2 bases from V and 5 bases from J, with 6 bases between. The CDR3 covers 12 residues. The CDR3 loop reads CAWSNVNEKLFF. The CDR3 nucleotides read TGTGCCTGGAGTAACGTGAATGAAAAACTGTTTTTT. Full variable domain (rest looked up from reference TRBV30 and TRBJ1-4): SQTIHQWPATLVQPVGSPLSLECTVEGTSNPNLYWYRQAAGRGLQLLFYSVGIGQISSEVPQNLSASRPQDRQFILSSKKLLLSDSGFYLCAWSNVNEKLFFGSGTQLSVL.

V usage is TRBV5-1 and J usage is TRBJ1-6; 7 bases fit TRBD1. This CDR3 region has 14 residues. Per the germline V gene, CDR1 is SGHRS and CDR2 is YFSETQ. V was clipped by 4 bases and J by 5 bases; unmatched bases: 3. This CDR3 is CASSPGQNNSPLHF. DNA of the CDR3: TGCGCCAGCAGCCCGGGACAGAATAATTCACCCCTCCACTTT.

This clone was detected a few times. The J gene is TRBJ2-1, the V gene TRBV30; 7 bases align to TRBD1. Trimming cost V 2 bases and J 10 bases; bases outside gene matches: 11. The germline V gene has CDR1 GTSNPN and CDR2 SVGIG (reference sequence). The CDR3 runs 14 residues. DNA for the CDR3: TGTGCCTGGAGTATCGGACAGGACCTTGGGGAGCAGTTCTTC. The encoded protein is CAWSIGQDLGEQFF.

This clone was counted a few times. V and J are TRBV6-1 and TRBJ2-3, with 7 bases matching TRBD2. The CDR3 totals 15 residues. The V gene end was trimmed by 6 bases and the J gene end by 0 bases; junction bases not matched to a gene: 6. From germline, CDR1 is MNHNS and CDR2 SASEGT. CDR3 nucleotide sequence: TGTGCCAGCAGGCTAGCGGTTGCTAGCACAGATACGCAGTATTTT. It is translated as CASRLAVASTDTQYF.

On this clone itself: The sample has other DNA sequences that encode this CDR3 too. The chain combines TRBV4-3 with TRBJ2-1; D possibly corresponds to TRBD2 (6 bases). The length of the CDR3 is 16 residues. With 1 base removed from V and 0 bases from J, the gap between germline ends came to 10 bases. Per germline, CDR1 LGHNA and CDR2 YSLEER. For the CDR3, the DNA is TGCGCCAGCAGCCAAGGGGCGGGAACCTCCTACAATGAGCAGTTCTTC. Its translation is CASSQGAGTSYNEQFF.

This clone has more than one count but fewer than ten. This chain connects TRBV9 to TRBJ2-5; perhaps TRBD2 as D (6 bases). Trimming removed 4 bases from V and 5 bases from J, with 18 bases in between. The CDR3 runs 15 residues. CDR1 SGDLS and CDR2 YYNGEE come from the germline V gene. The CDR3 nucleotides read TGTGCCAGCAGCCGTACCGGGACTCGGGGCGAGACCCAGTACTTC. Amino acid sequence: CASSRTGTRGETQYF.

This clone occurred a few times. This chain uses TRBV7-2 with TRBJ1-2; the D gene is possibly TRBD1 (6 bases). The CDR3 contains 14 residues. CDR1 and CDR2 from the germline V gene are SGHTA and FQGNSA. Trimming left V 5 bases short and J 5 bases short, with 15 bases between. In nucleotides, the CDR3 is TGTGCCAGCAGCCAGCTCGCAGGGGATTATGGCTACACCTTC. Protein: CASSQLAGDYGYTF.

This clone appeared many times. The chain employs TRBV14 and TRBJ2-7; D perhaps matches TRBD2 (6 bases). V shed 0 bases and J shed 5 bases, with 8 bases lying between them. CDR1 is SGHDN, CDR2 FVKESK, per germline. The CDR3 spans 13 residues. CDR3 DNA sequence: TGTGCCAGCAGCCAAGATCGGGGGAACGAGCAGTACTTC. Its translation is CASSQDRGNEQYF.

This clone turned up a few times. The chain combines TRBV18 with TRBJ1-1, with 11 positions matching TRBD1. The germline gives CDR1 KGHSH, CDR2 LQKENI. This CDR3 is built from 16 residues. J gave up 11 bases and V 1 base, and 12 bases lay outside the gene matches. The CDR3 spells CASSPRTGTGGGRAFF. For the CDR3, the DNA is TGTGCCAGCTCACCACGTACCGGGACAGGGGGGGGAAGGGCTTTCTTT.